This passage covers 6 T cell receptor beta chains from one sample sequenced in a study of Ad26.COV2.S vaccination and SARS-CoV-2 variants. The treatment denotes: around 19 received Ad26.COV2.S at low or high dose, single or two shots; several received placebo; per-sample allocation not given. Sampling was performed 63 days after the first vaccine or placebo injection. The data were produced by immunoSEQ multiplex PCR, yet TCRdb's version contains in-frame clones alone and is incomplete. The sample includes approximately 480,000 clones, around 90% seen only once; the top ten take 9.5% to 15%. The sequencing used peripheral blood, collected in a trial of Ad26.COV2.S vaccine versus placebo. The origin of the receptors is a person between 18 and 65 years old who received the Ad26.COV2.S COVID-19 vaccine or a placebo.

V is TRBV10-1 and J is TRBJ1-1, with D tentatively TRBD1 (5 bases). Trimming removed 2 bases at V and 1 base at J, with 14 bases between. The germline gives CDR1 WNHNN, CDR2 SYGVQD (reference sequence). The CDR3 has 16 amino acids. In nucleotides, the CDR3 is TGCGCCAGCAGTGAGCCGGGTGCGACAGCGAACACTGAAGCTTTCTTT. Protein: CASSEPGATANTEAFF.

V usage is TRBV28 and J usage is TRBJ1-4, with D perhaps matching TRBD1 (5 bases). In germline, CDR1 is MDHEN, CDR2 SYDVKM. The germline V and J ends were trimmed by 1 base and 8 bases, with 11 bases remaining between them. The CDR3 runs 14 residues. DNA for the CDR3: TGTGCCAGCAGTTTATCAGTTTGGGGGGAAAAACTGTTTTTT. Its translation is CASSLSVWGEKLFF.

V is TRBV5-5 and J is TRBJ2-5; 11 bases map to TRBD2. Trimming removed 0 bases from V and 5 bases from J; junction bases left unmatched: 3. The CDR3 runs to 15 residues. From germline, CDR1 is SGHKS and CDR2 YYEKEE (reference sequence). CDR3 sequence (DNA): TGTGCCAGCAGCTTGGAGGCTAGCGGGAGGGAGACCCAGTACTTC. Translated: CASSLEASGRETQYF. The full variable domain, rest sourced from reference TRBV5-5 and TRBJ2-5, is DAGVTQSPTHLIKTRGQQVTLRCSPISGHKSVSWYQQVLGQGPQFIFQYYEKEERGRGNFPDRFSARQFPNYSSELNVNALLLGDSALYLCASSLEASGRETQYFGPGTRLLVL.

The chain carries TRBV6-2 or TRBV6-3 and TRBJ1-2; 7 bases line up with TRBD1. The CDR3 spans 14 residues. The germline gives CDR1 MNHEY, CDR2 SVGEGT. J lost 13 bases, V lost 1 base, and 12 bases had no gene match. CDR3 bases: TGTGCCAGCAGTTACTATCCGGGGACAGTCTCGTTCACCTTC. It yields the protein CASSYYPGTVSFTF.

The gene calls are TRBV14 and TRBJ1-2; TRBD1 agrees at 7 bases. Trimming at V came to 4 bases and at J to 1 base, leaving 12 bases not matched to a gene. Germline CDR1 SGHDN, CDR2 FVKESK. This CDR3 is built from 17 residues. The CDR3 nucleotides are TGTGCCAGCAGCCCGAAGACACCGGGACAGTTTAACTATGGCTACACCTTC. Translating it yields CASSPKTPGQFNYGYTF.

The V and J genes are TRBV5-1 and TRBJ2-2, with D uncertain. The CDR3 is made up of 16 amino acids. The germline V gene encodes CDR1 SGHRS and CDR2 YFSETQ. V was clipped by 3 bases and J by 3 bases, with 15 bases between them. CDR3 DNA: TGCGCCAGCAGCTGGATGGGCAGAAGCGACACCGGGGAGCTGTTTTTT. It specifies CASSWMGRSDTGELFF.